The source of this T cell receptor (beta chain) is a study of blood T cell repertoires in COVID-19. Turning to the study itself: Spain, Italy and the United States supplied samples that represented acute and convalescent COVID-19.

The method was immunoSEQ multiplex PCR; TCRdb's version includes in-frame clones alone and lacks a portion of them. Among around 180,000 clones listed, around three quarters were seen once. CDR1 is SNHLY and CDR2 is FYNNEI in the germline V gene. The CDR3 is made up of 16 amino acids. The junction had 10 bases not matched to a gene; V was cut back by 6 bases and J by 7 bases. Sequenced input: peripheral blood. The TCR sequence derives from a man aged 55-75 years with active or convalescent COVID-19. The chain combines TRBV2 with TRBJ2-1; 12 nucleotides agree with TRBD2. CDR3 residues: CASSPPRTSGINEQFF. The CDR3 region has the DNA TGTGCCAGCAGCCCCCCGAGGACTAGCGGGATTAATGAGCAGTTCTTC.